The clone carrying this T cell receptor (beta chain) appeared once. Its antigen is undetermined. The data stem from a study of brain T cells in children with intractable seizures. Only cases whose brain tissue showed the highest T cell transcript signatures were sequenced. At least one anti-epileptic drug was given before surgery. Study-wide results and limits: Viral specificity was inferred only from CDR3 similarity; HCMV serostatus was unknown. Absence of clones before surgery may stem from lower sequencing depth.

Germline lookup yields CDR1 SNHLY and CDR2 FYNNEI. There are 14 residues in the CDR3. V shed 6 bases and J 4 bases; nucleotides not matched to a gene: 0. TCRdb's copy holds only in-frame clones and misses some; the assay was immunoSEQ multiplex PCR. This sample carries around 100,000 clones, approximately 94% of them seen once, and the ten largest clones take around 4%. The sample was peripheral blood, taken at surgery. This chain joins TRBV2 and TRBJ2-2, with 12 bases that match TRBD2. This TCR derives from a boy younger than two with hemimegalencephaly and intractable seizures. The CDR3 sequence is CASRTSGSTGELFF. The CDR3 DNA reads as TGTGCCAGCAGGACTAGCGGGAGCACCGGGGAGCTGTTTTTT. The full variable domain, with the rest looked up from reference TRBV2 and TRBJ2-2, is EPEVTQTPSHQVTQMGQEVILRCVPISNHLYFYWYRQILGQKVEFLVSFYNNEISEKSEIFDDQFSVERPDGSNFTLKIRSTKLEDSAMYFCASRTSGSTGELFFGEGSRLTVL.